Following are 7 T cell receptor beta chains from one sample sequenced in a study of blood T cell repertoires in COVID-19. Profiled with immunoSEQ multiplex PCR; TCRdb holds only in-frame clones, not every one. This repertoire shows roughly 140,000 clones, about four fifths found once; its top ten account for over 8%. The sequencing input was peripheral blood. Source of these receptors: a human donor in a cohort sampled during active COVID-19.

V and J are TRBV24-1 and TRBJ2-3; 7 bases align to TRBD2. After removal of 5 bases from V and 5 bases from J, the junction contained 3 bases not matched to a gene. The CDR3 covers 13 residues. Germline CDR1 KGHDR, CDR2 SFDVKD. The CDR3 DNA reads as TGTGCCACCAGTGGGTTAGCGGGAGATACGCAGTATTTT. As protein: CATSGLAGDTQYF.

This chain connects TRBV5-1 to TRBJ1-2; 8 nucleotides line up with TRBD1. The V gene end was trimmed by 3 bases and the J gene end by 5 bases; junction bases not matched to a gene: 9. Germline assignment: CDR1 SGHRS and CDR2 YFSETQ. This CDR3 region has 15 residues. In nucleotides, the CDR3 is TGCGCCAGCAGCTGGGACGGGACAGGAACTTATGGCTACACCTTC. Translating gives CASSWDGTGTYGYTF.

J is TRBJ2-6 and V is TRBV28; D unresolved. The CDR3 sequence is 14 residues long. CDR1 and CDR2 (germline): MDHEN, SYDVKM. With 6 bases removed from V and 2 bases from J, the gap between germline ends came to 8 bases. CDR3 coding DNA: TGTGCCAGCAGCAGCGCGACTGGGGCCAACGTCCTGACTTTC. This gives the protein CASSSATGANVLTF.

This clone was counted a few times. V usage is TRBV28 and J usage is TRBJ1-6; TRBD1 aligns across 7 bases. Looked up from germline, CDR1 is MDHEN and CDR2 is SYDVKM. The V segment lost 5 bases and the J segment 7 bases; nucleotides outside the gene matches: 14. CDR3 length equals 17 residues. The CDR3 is CASSPTGSRDSNSPLHF. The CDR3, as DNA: TGTGCCAGCAGTCCGACCGGGAGCAGGGACAGCAATTCACCCCTCCACTTT.

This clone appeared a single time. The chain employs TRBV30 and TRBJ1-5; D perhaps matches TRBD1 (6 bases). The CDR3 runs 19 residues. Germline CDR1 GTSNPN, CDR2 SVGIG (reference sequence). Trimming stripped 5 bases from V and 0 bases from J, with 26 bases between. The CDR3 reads CAWDTERDTELFSNQPQHF. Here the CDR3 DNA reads TGTGCCTGGGACACAGAACGGGACACGGAGCTGTTTAGCAATCAGCCCCAGCATTTT.

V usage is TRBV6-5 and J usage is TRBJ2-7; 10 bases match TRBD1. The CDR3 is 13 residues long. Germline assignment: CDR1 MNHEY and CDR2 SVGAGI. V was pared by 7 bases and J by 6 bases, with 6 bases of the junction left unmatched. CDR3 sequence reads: CASTGTGDREQYF. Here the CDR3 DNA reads TGTGCCAGCACGGGGACAGGGGACCGCGAGCAGTACTTC.

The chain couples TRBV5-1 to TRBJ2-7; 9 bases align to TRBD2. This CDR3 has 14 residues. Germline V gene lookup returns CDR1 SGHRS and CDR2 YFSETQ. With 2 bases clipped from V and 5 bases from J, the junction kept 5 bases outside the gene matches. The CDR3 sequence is CASSLAGGTHEQYF. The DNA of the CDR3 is TGCGCCAGCAGCTTAGCGGGAGGTACACACGAGCAGTACTTC.